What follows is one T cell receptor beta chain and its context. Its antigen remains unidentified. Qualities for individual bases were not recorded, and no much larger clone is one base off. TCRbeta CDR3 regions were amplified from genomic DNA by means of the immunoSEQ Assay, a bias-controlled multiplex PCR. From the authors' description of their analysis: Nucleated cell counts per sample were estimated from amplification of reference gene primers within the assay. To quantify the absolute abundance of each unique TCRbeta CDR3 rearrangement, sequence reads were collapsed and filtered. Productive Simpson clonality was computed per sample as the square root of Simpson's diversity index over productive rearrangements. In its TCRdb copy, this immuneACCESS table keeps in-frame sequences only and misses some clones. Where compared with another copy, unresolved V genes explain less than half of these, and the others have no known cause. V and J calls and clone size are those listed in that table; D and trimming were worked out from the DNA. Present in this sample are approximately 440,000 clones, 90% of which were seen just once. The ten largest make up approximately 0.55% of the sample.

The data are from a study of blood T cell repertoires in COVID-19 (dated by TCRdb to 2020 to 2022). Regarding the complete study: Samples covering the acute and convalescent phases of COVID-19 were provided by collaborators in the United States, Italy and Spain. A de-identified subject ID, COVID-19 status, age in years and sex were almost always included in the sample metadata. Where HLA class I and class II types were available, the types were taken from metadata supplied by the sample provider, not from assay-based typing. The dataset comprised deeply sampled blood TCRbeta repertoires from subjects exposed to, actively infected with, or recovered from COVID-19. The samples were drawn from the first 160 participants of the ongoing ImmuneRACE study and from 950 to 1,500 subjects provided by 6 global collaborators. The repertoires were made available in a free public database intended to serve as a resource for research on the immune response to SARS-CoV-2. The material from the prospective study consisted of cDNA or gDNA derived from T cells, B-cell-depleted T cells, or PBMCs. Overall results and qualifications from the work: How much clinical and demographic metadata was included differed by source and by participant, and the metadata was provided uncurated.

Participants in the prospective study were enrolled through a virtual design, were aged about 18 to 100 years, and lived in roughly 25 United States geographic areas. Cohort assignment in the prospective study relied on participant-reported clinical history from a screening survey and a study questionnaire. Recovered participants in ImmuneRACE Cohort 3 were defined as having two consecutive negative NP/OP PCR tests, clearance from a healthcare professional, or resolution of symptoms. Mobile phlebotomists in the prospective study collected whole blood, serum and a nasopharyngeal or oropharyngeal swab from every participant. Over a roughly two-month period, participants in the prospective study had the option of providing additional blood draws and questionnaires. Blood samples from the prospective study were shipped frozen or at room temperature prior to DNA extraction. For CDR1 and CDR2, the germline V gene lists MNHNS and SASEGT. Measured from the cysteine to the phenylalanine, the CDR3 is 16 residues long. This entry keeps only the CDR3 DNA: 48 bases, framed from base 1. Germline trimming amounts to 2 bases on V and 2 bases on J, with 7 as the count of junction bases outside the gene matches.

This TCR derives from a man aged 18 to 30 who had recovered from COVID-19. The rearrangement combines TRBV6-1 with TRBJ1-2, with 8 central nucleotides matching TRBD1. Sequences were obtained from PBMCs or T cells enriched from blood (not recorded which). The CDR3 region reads CASSEFWTGTNYGYTF. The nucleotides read TGTGCCAGCAGTGAATTCTGGACAGGGACAAACTATGGCTACACCTTC.